This T cell receptor beta chain was retrieved from a study of blood T cells in healthy people across ages. Study overall: Template switching picked up about one barcoded beta molecule for each two T cells. General study results and limits: Among long-lived donors, naive CD4+ cells were more numerous and diversity higher than in aged donors.

Together with a sample-barcoded 5' primer, a J-beta primer mix was included in a second PCR lasting about 6 to 12 cycles. TCRdb ran MiXCR on the 5' RACE reads and lists one entry per CDR3 protein. This table holds approximately 1.5 million distinct CDR3 sequences, roughly 30% found once. This clonotype was observed at least ten times. Its antigen is currently unknown. CDR3 length: 14 residues. V shed 2 bases and J 4 bases; nucleotides not matched to a gene: 2. Germline CDR1 is SGHTA and CDR2 is FQGNSA. This TCR derives from a woman in her 30s in good health. The sample was blood. The rearrangement links TRBV7-2 to TRBJ2-3, with TRBD2 matching over 8 bases. The CDR3 DNA is TGTGCCAGCAGCTTAACTAGCGGAGCAGATACGCAGTATTTT. Translating gives CASSLTSGADTQYF. Together with reference TRBV7-2 and TRBJ2-3, the CDR3 gives the full variable domain: GAGVSQSPSNKVTEKGKDVELRCDPISGHTALYWYRQSLGQGLEFLIYFQGNSAPDKSGLPSDRFSAERTGGSVSTLTIQRTQQEDSAVYLCASSLTSGADTQYFGPGTRLTVL.